A selection of T cell receptor beta chains follows, all from one sample in a study of T cell responses to AZD1222 COVID-19 vaccine. The protocol was immunoSEQ multiplex PCR, while the TCRdb copy is restricted to in-frame clones and leaves out a portion. The sample contains 95,000 to 150,000 clones, around 87% of which appear only once. Sequencing used peripheral blood, obtained on day 0 of AZD1222 vaccination. The source of these receptors is an adult in good health. Each CDR3 is given with its conserved first and last residue. Each record gives: V gene, D gene, clone size, J gene, CDR3 protein, CDR3 DNA. The D gene is left open where the match is weak. Expanded clones get a size class; other rows say once, few or many, or leave the size out.

>TRBV2|-|-|TRBJ2-1
CASQGGIRGDEQFF
TGTGCCAGCCAAGGGGGGATAAGAGGAGATGAGCAGTTCTTC
>TRBV2|-|-|TRBJ2-4
CASSESRGVSYIQYF
TGTGCCAGCAGTGAAAGTAGGGGGGTTTCGTACATTCAGTACTTC
>TRBV10-3|TRBD2|-|TRBJ2-7
CAISEWMAELAAPREQYF
TGTGCCATCAGTGAGTGGATGGCGGAGCTAGCGGCTCCCCGCGAGCAGTACTTC
>TRBV7-2|-|-|TRBJ2-1
CASSFYGDEQFF
TGTGCCAGCAGCTTTTATGGGGATGAGCAGTTCTTC
>TRBV20-1|-|-|TRBJ2-1
CSASPVGNNEQFF
TGCAGTGCTAGTCCCGTGGGGAACAATGAGCAGTTCTTC
>TRBV28|-|once|TRBJ1-1
CASRYPRVNTEAFF
TGTGCCAGCAGGTACCCCAGGGTGAACACTGAAGCTTTCTTT
>TRBV19|TRBD2|-|TRBJ2-2
CASSPNGGSVTGELFF
TGTGCCAGTAGTCCTAATGGCGGGAGTGTCACCGGGGAGCTGTTTTTT
>TRBV7-3|TRBD2|-|TRBJ2-7
CASSYPGGEQYF
TGTGCCAGCAGCTACCCGGGGGGAGAGCAGTACTTC
>TRBV4-1|-|-|TRBJ1-6
CASSQDVGSYNSPLHF
TGCGCCAGCAGCCAAGATGTGGGCTCCTATAATTCACCCCTCCACTTT
>TRBV12-3/TRBV12-4|-|-|TRBJ2-4
CASSFLGGNIQYF
TGTGCCAGCAGTTTCTTGGGGGGAAACATTCAGTACTTC
>TRBV6-2/TRBV6-3|-|-|TRBJ2-5
CASSSTVETQYF
TGTGCCAGCAGCTCAACGGTGGAGACCCAGTACTTC
>TRBV9|TRBD2|-|TRBJ2-2
CAPKEVRESGELFF
TGTGCCCCTAAGGAGGTGCGGGAGTCCGGGGAGCTGTTTTTT
>TRBV5-1|-|few|TRBJ1-1
CASSFVPGAGTEAFF
TGCGCCAGCAGCTTTGTCCCGGGGGCCGGCACTGAAGCTTTCTTT
>TRBV4-1|TRBD2|-|TRBJ2-1
CASSPGLAGGTYNEQFF
TGCGCCAGCAGCCCGGGACTAGCGGGAGGAACATACAATGAGCAGTTCTTC
>TRBV11-2|TRBD1|-|TRBJ2-7
CASSFWGQTYEQYF
TGTGCCAGCAGCTTCTGGGGACAGACCTACGAGCAGTACTTC
>TRBV28|-|once|TRBJ1-1
CASSTPWEGWNTEAFF
TGTGCCAGCAGTACCCCCTGGGAGGGTTGGAACACTGAAGCTTTCTTT
>TRBV5-1|TRBD2|-|TRBJ2-1
CASSLAGLAGGRTYNEQFF
TGCGCCAGCAGCTTGGCCGGACTAGCGGGGGGGCGGACCTACAATGAGCAGTTCTTC
>TRBV19|-|-|TRBJ2-7
CASRPRRGTSDEQYF
TGTGCCAGTAGACCTCGCCGGGGGACAAGCGACGAGCAGTACTTC
>TRBV9|-|once|TRBJ2-5
CASTPGASEETQYF
TGTGCCAGCACCCCGGGTGCTAGCGAAGAGACCCAGTACTTC
>TRBV7-9|TRBD1|-|TRBJ2-1
CASSQQGNEQFF
TGTGCCAGCAGCCAACAGGGGAATGAGCAGTTCTTC
>TRBV6-2/TRBV6-3|TRBD1|-|TRBJ1-5
CASSGTGGLQPQHF
TGTGCCAGCAGCGGGACAGGGGGCCTCCAGCCCCAGCATTTT
>TRBV27|TRBD1|-|TRBJ2-7
CASSFGTGFGEQYF
TGTGCCAGCAGTTTTGGGACAGGGTTCGGCGAGCAGTACTTC
>TRBV19|TRBD1|-|TRBJ1-2
CASEDRDDYGYTF
TGTGCCAGTGAGGACAGGGACGACTATGGCTACACCTTC
>TRBV13|TRBD1|-|TRBJ1-3
CASTQGGAGNTIYF
TGTGCCAGCACACAGGGGGGAGCTGGAAACACCATATATTTT
>TRBV19|-|-|TRBJ1-1
CASSKGGRSMNTEAFF
TGTGCCAGTAGTAAGGGGGGGCGATCCATGAACACTGAAGCTTTCTTT
>TRBV7-8|TRBD1|-|TRBJ2-3
CASRAEGQGTDTQYF
TGTGCCAGCAGAGCGGAGGGACAGGGAACAGATACGCAGTATTTT
>TRBV29-1|TRBD2|-|TRBJ2-1
CSVEGSVAGSNNEQFF
TGCAGCGTTGAAGGGTCGGTAGCGGGGTCGAACAATGAGCAGTTCTTC
>TRBV28|-|-|TRBJ1-5
CASSQDSFNQPQHF
TGTGCCAGCAGTCAAGACAGTTTCAATCAGCCCCAGCATTTT
>TRBV5-1|-|once|TRBJ1-6
CASSLDVGGSSHF
TGCGCCAGCAGCTTGGATGTCGGAGGGTCGTCTCACTTT
>TRBV7-6|-|-|TRBJ2-7
CASSLSLSYEQYF
TGTGCCAGCAGCTTATCTCTCTCCTACGAGCAGTACTTC
>TRBV12-3/TRBV12-4|-|-|TRBJ2-7
CASSPTPSYEQYF
TGTGCCAGCAGTCCTACACCCTCCTACGAGCAGTACTTC
>TRBV5-4|TRBD1|few|TRBJ1-3
CASSFEGANTIYF
TGTGCCAGCAGCTTTGAGGGGGCAAACACCATATATTTT
>TRBV6-4|-|-|TRBJ1-2
CASSEGTATNYGYTF
TGTGCCAGCAGTGAAGGAACAGCAACTAACTATGGCTACACCTTC
>TRBV5-1|-|-|TRBJ1-4
CASSLNDRTYNEKLFF
TGCGCCAGCAGCTTGAACGACAGAACTTATAATGAAAAACTGTTTTTT
>TRBV19|-|-|TRBJ2-1
CASSMWLYNEQFF
TGTGCCAGTAGTATGTGGCTTTACAATGAGCAGTTCTTC
>TRBV7-9|-|-|TRBJ2-3
CASSHWDRSPNTQYF
TGTGCCAGCAGCCACTGGGACCGCAGTCCCAATACGCAGTATTTT
>TRBV7-9|-|-|TRBJ1-4
CASSLGRNSEKLFF
TGTGCCAGCAGCTTAGGGCGGAACAGTGAAAAACTGTTTTTT
>TRBV5-5|-|-|TRBJ1-1
CASSLSGDTEAFF
TGTGCCAGCAGCTTATCAGGGGACACTGAAGCTTTCTTT
>TRBV7-9|-|-|TRBJ1-2
CASSDHRVGLAYGYTF
TGTGCCAGCAGCGACCACAGGGTTGGGCTTGCGTATGGCTACACCTTC
>TRBV5-4|-|-|TRBJ1-4
CASSPEGTNEKLFF
TGTGCCAGCAGCCCTGAGGGAACTAATGAAAAACTGTTTTTT
>TRBV5-6|TRBD1|-|TRBJ2-7
CASSLQGYEQYF
TGTGCCAGCAGCTTACAGGGGTACGAGCAGTACTTC
>TRBV3-1/TRBV3-2|-|-|TRBJ2-7
CASSFPGTYEQYF
TGTGCCAGCAGCTTTCCCGGCACCTACGAGCAGTACTTC
>TRBV19|-|-|TRBJ1-6
CASRRSNNSPLHF
TGTGCCAGTAGAAGGAGCAATAATTCACCCCTCCACTTT
>TRBV5-1|TRBD1|-|TRBJ1-4
CASTGTVGTNEKLFF
TGCGCCAGCACCGGGACAGTAGGGACTAATGAAAAACTGTTTTTT
>TRBV27|-|-|TRBJ2-2
CASSWPGTTGELFF
TGTGCCAGCAGTTGGCCAGGAACCACCGGGGAGCTGTTTTTT
>TRBV5-1|-|-|TRBJ2-6
CASSLSTGANVLTF
TGCGCCAGCAGCTTATCAACCGGGGCCAACGTCCTGACTTTC
>TRBV6-5|-|-|TRBJ1-6
CAGGNAYNSPLHF
TGTGCCGGGGGCAACGCCTATAATTCACCCCTCCACTTT
>TRBV7-8|-|-|TRBJ1-1
CASSSSQYPNTEAFF
TGTGCCAGCAGCTCCTCCCAGTACCCGAACACTGAAGCTTTCTTT
>TRBV6-6|-|-|TRBJ1-5
CASGPTIQPQHF
TGTGCCAGCGGGCCCACCATCCAGCCCCAGCATTTT
>TRBV5-1|-|-|TRBJ1-1
CASSLPQNTEAFF
TGCGCCAGCAGCTTGCCCCAGAACACTGAAGCTTTCTTT
>TRBV19|-|-|TRBJ2-1
CASSIFGYNEQFF
TGTGCCAGTAGTATATTTGGATACAATGAGCAGTTCTTC
>TRBV6-1|-|-|TRBJ1-2
CASSEWVSNYGYTF
TGTGCCAGCAGTGAATGGGTCAGTAACTATGGCTACACCTTC
>TRBV5-4|TRBD1|-|TRBJ1-2
CASSSGQGAGVTF
TGTGCCAGCAGCTCCGGACAGGGGGCGGGGGTCACCTTC
>TRBV5-6|TRBD1|once|TRBJ2-7
CASSQLGTAYEQYF
TGTGCCAGCAGCCAGTTGGGGACAGCCTACGAGCAGTACTTC
>TRBV29-1|TRBD1|-|TRBJ1-4
CSVSRTGSSEKLFF
TGCAGCGTCAGCCGGACAGGTTCGAGTGAAAAACTGTTTTTT
>TRBV28|-|-|TRBJ2-1
CASSWLATGEQFF
TGTGCCAGCAGTTGGCTAGCTACGGGGGAGCAGTTCTTC
>TRBV11-2|-|-|TRBJ2-5
CASSFGAGETQYF
TGTGCCAGCAGCTTCGGGGCGGGGGAGACCCAGTACTTC
>TRBV9|-|few|TRBJ2-7
CASSVGSNTAAYEQYF
TGTGCCAGCAGCGTAGGTAGCAACACCGCGGCGTACGAGCAGTACTTC
>TRBV5-1|TRBD2|-|TRBJ2-3
CASNQLATPSTDTQYF
TGCGCCAGCAATCAACTAGCGACGCCGAGCACAGATACGCAGTATTTT
>TRBV5-4|TRBD2|-|TRBJ2-7
CASSLGGGGAGEQYF
TGTGCCAGCAGCTTGGGGGGCGGGGGGGCCGGCGAGCAGTACTTC